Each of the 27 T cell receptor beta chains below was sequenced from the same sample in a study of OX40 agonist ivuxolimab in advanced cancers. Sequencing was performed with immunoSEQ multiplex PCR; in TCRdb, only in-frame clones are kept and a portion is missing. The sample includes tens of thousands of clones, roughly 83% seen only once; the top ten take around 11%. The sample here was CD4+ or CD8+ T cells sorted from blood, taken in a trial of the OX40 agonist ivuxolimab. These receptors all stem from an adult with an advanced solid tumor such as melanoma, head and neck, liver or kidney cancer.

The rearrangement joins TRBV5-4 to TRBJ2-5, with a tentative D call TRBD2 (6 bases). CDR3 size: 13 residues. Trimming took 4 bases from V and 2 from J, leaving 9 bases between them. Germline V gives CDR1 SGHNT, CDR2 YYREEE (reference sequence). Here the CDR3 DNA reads TGTGCCAGCAGCCATCGGGAGCAAGAGACCCAGTACTTC. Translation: CASSHREQETQYF.

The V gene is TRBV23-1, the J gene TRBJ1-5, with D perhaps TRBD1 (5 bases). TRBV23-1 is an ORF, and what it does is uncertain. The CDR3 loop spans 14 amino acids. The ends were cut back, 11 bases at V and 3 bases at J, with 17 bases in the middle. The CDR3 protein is CAGTKDATNQPQHF. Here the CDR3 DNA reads TGCGCCGGGACCAAGGACGCCACCAATCAGCCCCAGCATTTT.

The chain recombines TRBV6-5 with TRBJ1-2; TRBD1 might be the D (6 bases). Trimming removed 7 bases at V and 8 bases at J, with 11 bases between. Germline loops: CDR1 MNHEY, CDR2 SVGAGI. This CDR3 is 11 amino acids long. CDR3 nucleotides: TGTGCCAGCATGGGGGCGTGGGGCTACACCTTC. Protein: CASMGAWGYTF.

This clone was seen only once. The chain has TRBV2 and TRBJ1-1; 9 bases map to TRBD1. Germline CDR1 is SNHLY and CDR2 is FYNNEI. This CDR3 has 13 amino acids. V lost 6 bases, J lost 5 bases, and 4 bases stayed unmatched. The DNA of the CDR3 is TGTGCCAGCAGGGGACAGGGTTATACTGAAGCTTTCTTT. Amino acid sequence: CASRGQGYTEAFF.

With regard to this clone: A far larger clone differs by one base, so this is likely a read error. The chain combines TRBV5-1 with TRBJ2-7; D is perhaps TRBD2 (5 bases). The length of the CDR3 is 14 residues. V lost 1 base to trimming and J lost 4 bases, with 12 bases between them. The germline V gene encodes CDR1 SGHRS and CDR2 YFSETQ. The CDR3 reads CASSLRGSDYEQYF. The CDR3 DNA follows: TGCGCCAGCAGCTTGAGAGGGAGTGATTACGAGCAGTACTTC.

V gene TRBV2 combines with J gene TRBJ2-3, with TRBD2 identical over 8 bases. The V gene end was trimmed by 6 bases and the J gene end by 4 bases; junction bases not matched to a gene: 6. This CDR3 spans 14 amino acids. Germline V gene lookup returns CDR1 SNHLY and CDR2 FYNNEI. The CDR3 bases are TGTGCCAGCAGAAGGACTAGCAATCCAGATACGCAGTATTTT. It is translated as CASRRTSNPDTQYF.

CDR3: CASRAQGNSPEAFF. The CDR3 nucleotides read TGTGCCAGCAGAGCTCAGGGGAATTCCCCTGAAGCTTTCTTT. This sequence joins TRBV2 and TRBJ1-1; D possibly corresponds to TRBD1 (6 bases). CDR1 and CDR2 (germline): SNHLY, FYNNEI. This CDR3 is built from 14 residues. V was clipped by 6 bases and J by 6 bases, with 17 bases between them. Variable domain in full (rest from reference TRBV2 and TRBJ1-1): EPEVTQTPSHQVTQMGQEVILRCVPISNHLYFYWYRQILGQKVEFLVSFYNNEISEKSEIFDDQFSVERPDGSNFTLKIRSTKLEDSAMYFCASRAQGNSPEAFFGQGTRLTVV.

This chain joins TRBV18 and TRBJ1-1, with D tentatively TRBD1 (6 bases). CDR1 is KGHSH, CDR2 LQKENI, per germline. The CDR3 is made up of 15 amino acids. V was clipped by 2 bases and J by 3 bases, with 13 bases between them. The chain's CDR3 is CASSPFLGGDTEAFF. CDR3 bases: TGTGCCAGCTCACCATTCCTCGGGGGCGACACTGAAGCTTTCTTT.

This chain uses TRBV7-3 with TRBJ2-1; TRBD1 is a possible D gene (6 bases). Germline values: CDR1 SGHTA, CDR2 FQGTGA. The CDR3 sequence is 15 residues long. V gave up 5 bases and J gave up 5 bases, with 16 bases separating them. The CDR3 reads CASSTSGVSDNEQFF. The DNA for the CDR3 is TGTGCCAGCAGCACATCAGGGGTATCGGACAATGAGCAGTTCTTC.

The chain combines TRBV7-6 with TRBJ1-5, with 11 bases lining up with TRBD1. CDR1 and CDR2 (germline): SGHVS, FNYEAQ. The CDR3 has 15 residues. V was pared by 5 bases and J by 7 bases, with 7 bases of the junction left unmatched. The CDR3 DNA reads TGTGCCAGCAGCCCGGACAGGGGGCGAGGGCAGCCCCAGCATTTT. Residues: CASSPDRGRGQPQHF.

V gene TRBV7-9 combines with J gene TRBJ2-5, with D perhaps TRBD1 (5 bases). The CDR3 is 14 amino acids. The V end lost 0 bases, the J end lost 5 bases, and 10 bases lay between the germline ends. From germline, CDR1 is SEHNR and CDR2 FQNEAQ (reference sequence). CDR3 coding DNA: TGTGCCAGCAGCTTAGCAGGGGCCGGGGAGACCCAGTACTTC. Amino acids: CASSLAGAGETQYF. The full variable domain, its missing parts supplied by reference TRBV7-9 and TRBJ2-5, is DTGVSQNPRHKITKRGQNVTFRCDPISEHNRLYWYRQTLGQGPEFLTYFQNEAQLEKSRLLSDRFSAERPKGSFSTLEIQRTEQGDSAMYLCASSLAGAGETQYFGPGTRLLVL.

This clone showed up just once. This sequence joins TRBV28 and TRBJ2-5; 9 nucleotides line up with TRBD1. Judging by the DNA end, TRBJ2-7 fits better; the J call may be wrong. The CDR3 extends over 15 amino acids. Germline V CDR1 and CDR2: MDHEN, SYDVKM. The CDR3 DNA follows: TGTGCCAGCAGTCCGCCGGGACAGGGATACAACGAGCAGTACTTC. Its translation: CASSPPGQGYNEQYF.

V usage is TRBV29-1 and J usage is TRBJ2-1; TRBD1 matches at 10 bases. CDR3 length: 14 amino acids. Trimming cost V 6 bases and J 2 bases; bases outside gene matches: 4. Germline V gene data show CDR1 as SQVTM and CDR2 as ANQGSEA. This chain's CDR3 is CSVADRGPYNEQFF. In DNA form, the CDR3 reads TGCAGCGTCGCTGACAGGGGGCCCTACAATGAGCAGTTCTTC.

The CDR3 region is CASSSPGQGAYEQYF. CDR3 sequence (DNA): TGTGCCAGCAGCTCACCCGGACAGGGGGCCTACGAGCAGTACTTC. The V call is TRBV5-5, the J call TRBJ2-7; 10 positions match TRBD1. Looked up from germline, CDR1 is SGHKS and CDR2 is YYEKEE (reference sequence). CDR3 length: 15 amino acids. With V trimmed by 3 bases and J by 2 bases, 5 bases remained unmatched.

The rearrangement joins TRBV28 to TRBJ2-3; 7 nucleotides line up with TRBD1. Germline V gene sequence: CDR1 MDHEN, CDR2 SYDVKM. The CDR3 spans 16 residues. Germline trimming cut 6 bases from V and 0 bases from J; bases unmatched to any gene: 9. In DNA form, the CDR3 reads TGTGCCAGCAGCGCACCGGGGACAGCTAGCACAGATACGCAGTATTTT. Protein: CASSAPGTASTDTQYF.

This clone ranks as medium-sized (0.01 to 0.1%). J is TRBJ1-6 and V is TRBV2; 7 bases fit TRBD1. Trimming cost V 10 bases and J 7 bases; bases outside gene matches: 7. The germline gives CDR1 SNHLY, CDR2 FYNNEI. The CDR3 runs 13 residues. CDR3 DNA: TGTGCCACCGAACAGGGGTGGAATTCACCCCTCCACTTT. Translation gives CATEQGWNSPLHF.

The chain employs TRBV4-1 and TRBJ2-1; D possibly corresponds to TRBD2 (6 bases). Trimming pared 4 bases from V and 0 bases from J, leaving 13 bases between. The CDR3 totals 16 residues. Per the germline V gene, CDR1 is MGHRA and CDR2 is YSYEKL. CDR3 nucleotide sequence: TGCGCCAGCAGCCCCCTCCGGGGGAACTCCTACAATGAGCAGTTCTTC. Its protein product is CASSPLRGNSYNEQFF.

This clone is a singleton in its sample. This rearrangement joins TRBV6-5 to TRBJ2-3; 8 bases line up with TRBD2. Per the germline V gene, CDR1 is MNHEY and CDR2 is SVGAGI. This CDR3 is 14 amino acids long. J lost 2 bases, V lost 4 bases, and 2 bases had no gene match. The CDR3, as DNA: TGTGCCAGCAGTTTGCGGGAGGTCACAGATACGCAGTATTTT. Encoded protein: CASSLREVTDTQYF.

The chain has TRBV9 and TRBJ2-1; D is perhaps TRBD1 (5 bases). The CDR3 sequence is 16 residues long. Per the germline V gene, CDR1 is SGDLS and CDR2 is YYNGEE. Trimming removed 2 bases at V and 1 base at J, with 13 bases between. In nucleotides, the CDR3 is TGTGCCAGCAGCGTGGGGCCGACGGGTTCCTACAATGAGCAGTTCTTC. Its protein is CASSVGPTGSYNEQFF.

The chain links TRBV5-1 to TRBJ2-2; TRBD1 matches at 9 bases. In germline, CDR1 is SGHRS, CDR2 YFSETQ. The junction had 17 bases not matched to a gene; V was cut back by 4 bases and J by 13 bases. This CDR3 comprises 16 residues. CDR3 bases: TGCGCCAGCAGCCTTTCCGGGACAGGGCCCTCAATTCTGCTGTTTTTT. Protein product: CASSLSGTGPSILLFF.

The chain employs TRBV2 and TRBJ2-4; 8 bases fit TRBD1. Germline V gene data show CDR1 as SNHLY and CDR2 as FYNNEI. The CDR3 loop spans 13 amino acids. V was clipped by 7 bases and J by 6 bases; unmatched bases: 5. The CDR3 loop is CASTARGLNIQYF. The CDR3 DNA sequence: TGTGCCAGCACGGCCAGGGGGCTAAACATTCAGTACTTC.

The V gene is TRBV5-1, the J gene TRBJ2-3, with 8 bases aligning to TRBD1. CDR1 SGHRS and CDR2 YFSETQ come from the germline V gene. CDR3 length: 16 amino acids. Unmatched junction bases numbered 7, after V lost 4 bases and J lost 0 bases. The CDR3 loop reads CASSRPQGASTDTQYF. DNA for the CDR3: TGCGCCAGCAGCCGACCGCAGGGGGCTAGCACAGATACGCAGTATTTT.

The CDR3 bases are TGTGCCAGCAGCGCCGGGACTCTTAATGAGCAGTTCTTC. Its protein is CASSAGTLNEQFF. The chain combines TRBV11-2 with TRBJ2-1; tentatively, D is TRBD2 (6 bases). This CDR3 comprises 13 residues. Germline V CDR1 and CDR2: SGHAT, FQNNGV. The germline V and J ends were trimmed by 5 bases and 7 bases, with 12 bases remaining between them. Combining the CDR3 with reference TRBV11-2 and TRBJ2-1 gives the whole variable domain EAGVAQSPRYKIIEKRQSVAFWCNPISGHATLYWYQQILGQGPKLLIQFQNNGVVDDSQLPKDRFSAERLKGVDSTLKIQPAKLEDSAVYLCASSAGTLNEQFFGPGTRLTVL.

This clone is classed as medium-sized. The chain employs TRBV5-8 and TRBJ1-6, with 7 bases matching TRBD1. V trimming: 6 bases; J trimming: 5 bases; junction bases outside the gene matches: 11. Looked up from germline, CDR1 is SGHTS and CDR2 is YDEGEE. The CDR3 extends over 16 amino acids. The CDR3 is CASTPGYRGHNSPLHF. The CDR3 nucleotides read TGTGCCAGCACCCCGGGTTATAGGGGGCATAATTCACCCCTCCACTTT.

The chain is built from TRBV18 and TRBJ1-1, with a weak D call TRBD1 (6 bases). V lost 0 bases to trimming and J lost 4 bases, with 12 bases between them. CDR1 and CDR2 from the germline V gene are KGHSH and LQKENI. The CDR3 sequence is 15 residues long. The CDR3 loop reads CASSPPMGGGTEAFF. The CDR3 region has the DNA TGTGCCAGCTCACCACCGATGGGAGGGGGCACTGAAGCTTTCTTT.

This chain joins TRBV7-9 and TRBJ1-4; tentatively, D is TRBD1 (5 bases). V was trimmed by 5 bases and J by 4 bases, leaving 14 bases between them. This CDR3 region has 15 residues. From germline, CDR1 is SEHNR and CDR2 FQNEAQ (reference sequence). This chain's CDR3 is CASSMGDRLNEKLFF. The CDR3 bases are TGTGCCAGCAGCATGGGGGACCGACTTAATGAAAAACTGTTTTTT.

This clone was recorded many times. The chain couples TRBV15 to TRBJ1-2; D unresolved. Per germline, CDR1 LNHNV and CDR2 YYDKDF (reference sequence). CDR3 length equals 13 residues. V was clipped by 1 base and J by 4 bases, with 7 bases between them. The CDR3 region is CATSRVSGYGYTF. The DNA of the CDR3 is TGTGCCACCAGCAGAGTCTCCGGCTATGGCTACACCTTC.